Listed here are 3 T cell receptor beta chains from one sample, sequenced in a study of control samples from healthy donors and cancer patients (dated by TCRdb to 2020 to 2022). Libraries were made using the immunoSEQ multiplex PCR assay. TCRdb took over this immuneACCESS table, retaining in-frame rearrangements with V and J assigned. Such tables are incomplete; in checked studies, under half of the missing clones stem from an unresolved V gene, and the remainder is unexplained. This sample holds around 13,000 clones; just under 95% were observed only once. Around 14% of the sample is taken by the ten largest. Source material: PBMCs. The receptors were gathered from a man at least 80 years old with lung cancer.

The J gene is TRBJ2-6, the V gene TRBV5-5; 10 nucleotides agree with TRBD2. Germline V CDR1 and CDR2: SGHKS, YYEKEE (reference sequence). The ends lost 1 base at V and 0 bases at J; junction bases unmatched: 1. The CDR3 runs 17 residues. The CDR3: CASSLTSGASGANVLTF. The CDR3 DNA sequence: TGTGCCAGCAGCTTGACTAGCGGGGCCTCTGGGGCCAACGTCCTGACTTTC.

The V call is TRBV3-1 (or the pseudogene TRBV3-2), the J call TRBJ1-1; D is uncertain. The germline V and J ends were trimmed by 0 bases and 12 bases, with 14 bases remaining between them. Germline values: CDR1 LGHDT, CDR2 YNNKEL (reference sequence). This CDR3 spans 13 amino acids. The CDR3 region is CASSQELVGRPFF. The CDR3 nucleotides are TGTGCCAGCAGCCAAGAACTTGTGGGCCGGCCTTTCTTT.

This clone occurred once. The chain carries TRBV6-2 or TRBV6-3 and TRBJ2-7, with 8 bases aligning to TRBD1. Germline CDR1 is MNHEY and CDR2 is SVGEGT. V lost 3 bases, J lost 2 bases, and 3 bases stayed unmatched. The length of the CDR3 is 14 residues. The CDR3 region has the DNA TGTGCCAGCAGTTATGGACAGGGAACCTACGAGCAGTACTTC. Translated: CASSYGQGTYEQYF.